This T cell receptor (beta chain) was documented in a study of shared clonotypes between healthy human individuals. Study background: CD4 naive and CD4 memory each took three plates per donor, while CD8 naive took two and CD8 memory one.

The germline V gene has CDR1 GTSNPN and CDR2 SVGIG (reference sequence). There are 11 residues in the CDR3. The V and J ends lost 0 bases and 9 bases respectively, with 8 bases between them. Turning to this clone: Its antigen is currently unknown.

A deep-level run was used for the assay. Here immunoSEQ multiplex PCR was the method, and the copy in TCRdb shows in-frame clones only, minus some. The top ten hold approximately 0.4% of the sample, which has approximately 2.1 million clones, approximately 95% seen once. Findings and caveats of the study: At large depth, rarefaction still showed sorted-subset sequencing to be incomplete.

Source material: naive CD4+ T cells from PBMCs. This sample's subset: CD45RA+ positively selected. The V gene is TRBV30, the J gene TRBJ2-5; possibly TRBD2 for D (6 bases). The TCR originated in a man aged 18 to 30 in good health. Some clones in this sample may be carry-over from other donors' samples. In nucleotides, the CDR3 is TGTGCCTGGAGTGTACGGGACTCCCAGTACTTC. Translating it yields CAWSVRDSQYF.